Below, 32 T cell receptor beta chains from the same sample are listed, as sequenced in a study of response to subunit inactivated influenza vaccine. Each CDR3 protein is one row after TCRdb ran MiXCR on the RT-PCR reads. The table lists roughly 500,000 distinct CDR3 sequences, approximately 15% of them singletons. The source was CD4+ T cells sorted from PBMCs, collected roughly 24 months after vaccination. The receptors here all came from a man aged 45 to 70 who received an inactivated influenza vaccine.

The chain uses TRBV4-2 and TRBJ2-2, with 8 bases lining up with TRBD2. The CDR3 is made up of 17 amino acids. V was clipped by 3 bases and J by 0 bases; unmatched bases: 6. Germline CDR1 LGHNA, CDR2 YNFKEQ. The CDR3, as DNA: TGTGCCAGCAGCCATGTAGGCGGGGGGCCGAACACCGGGGAGCTGTTTTTT. Translated: CASSHVGGGPNTGELFF.

The chain has TRBV5-1 and TRBJ2-5; D unresolved. This CDR3 spans 13 amino acids. The V end lost 4 bases, the J end lost 5 bases, and 12 bases lay between the germline ends. CDR1 SGHRS and CDR2 YFSETQ come from the germline V gene. This chain's CDR3 is CASSRASSETQYF. The CDR3 DNA follows: TGCGCCAGCAGCCGAGCCAGCAGTGAGACCCAGTACTTC. The entire variable domain, with the rest obtained from reference TRBV5-1 and TRBJ2-5, is as follows: KAGVTQTPRYLIKTRGQQVTLSCSPISGHRSVSWYQQTPGQGLQFLFEYFSETQRNKGNFPGRFSGRQFSNSRSEMNVSTLELGDSALYLCASSRASSETQYFGPGTRLLVL.

V gene TRBV9 combines with J gene TRBJ2-2, with 9 positions matching TRBD2. The CDR3 consists of 17 residues. V lost 0 bases to trimming and J lost 3 bases; unmatched junction nucleotides: 6. In germline, CDR1 is SGDLS, CDR2 YYNGEE. The CDR3 region is CASSVDPGGRDTGELFF. The DNA of the CDR3 is TGTGCCAGCAGCGTAGACCCCGGCGGGAGGGACACCGGGGAGCTGTTTTTT.

This sequence joins TRBV2 and TRBJ1-1; D gene uncertain. V lost 2 bases to trimming and J lost 0 bases, with 10 bases between them. The CDR3 extends over 15 amino acids. In germline, CDR1 is SNHLY, CDR2 FYNNEI. DNA for the CDR3: TGTGCCAGCAGTGAACGGGCAGAGATGAACACTGAAGCTTTCTTT. Protein: CASSERAEMNTEAFF.

This clonotype was observed a handful of times. The chain recombines TRBV6-5 with TRBJ1-5; perhaps TRBD1 as D (5 bases). Deletions cut 1 base from V and 7 bases from J, with 11 bases between. The CDR3 loop spans 14 amino acids. Germline CDR1 is MNHEY and CDR2 is SVGAGI. CDR3: CASSYLRGGQPQHF. CDR3 sequence (DNA): TGTGCCAGCAGTTACTTGAGGGGTGGACAGCCCCAGCATTTT.

This clonotype appeared a few times. The rearrangement uses TRBV14 and TRBJ1-1; D gene uncertain. The CDR3 spans 14 residues. Deletions cut 1 base from V and 4 bases from J, with 10 bases between. Germline-derived CDR1 and CDR2 are SGHDN and FVKESK. CDR3 in DNA: TGTGCCAGCAGCCAAGTAATGGAGGGCACTGAAGCTTTCTTT. This encodes CASSQVMEGTEAFF.

The genes are TRBV12-5 and TRBJ2-2; D possibly matches TRBD1 or TRBD2 (7 bases each). V was clipped by 6 bases and J by 7 bases, with 18 bases between them. The CDR3 consists of 15 residues. In germline, CDR1 is LGHNT, CDR2 FRNRAP. CDR3 sequence reads: CASGNPGGVVGELFF. The CDR3 DNA reads as TGTGCTAGTGGCAACCCAGGGGGGGTTGTCGGGGAGCTGTTTTTT.

There are a few counts of this clonotype. The chain couples TRBV7-9 to TRBJ2-1, with TRBD2 identical over 7 bases. Trimming took 3 bases from V and 4 from J; bases not matched to a gene: 3. The CDR3 is 14 residues long. Germline CDR1 and CDR2: SEHNR and FQNEAQ (reference sequence). CDR3 bases: TGTGCCAGCAGCTTGCGGGAGACGTACAATGAGCAGTTCTTC. This sequence encodes CASSLRETYNEQFF.

The chain uses TRBV5-1 and TRBJ2-5; D gene unclear. From germline, CDR1 is SGHRS and CDR2 YFSETQ. Trimming shortened V by 2 bases and J by 5 bases, and 7 bases separated the two germline ends. The CDR3 consists of 12 residues. In DNA, the CDR3 is TGCGCCAGCAGCTTCAGCGACGAGACCCAGTACTTC. This translates into CASSFSDETQYF.

There are a few counts of this clonotype. The chain is built from TRBV29-1 and TRBJ1-1; D is possibly TRBD1 (6 bases). CDR3 length: 12 residues. The germline V and J ends were trimmed by 1 base and 8 bases, with 11 bases remaining between them. The germline V gene has CDR1 SQVTM and CDR2 ANQGSEA. The CDR3 DNA sequence: TGCAGCGTTGAAGTTGGGGGACAAGAAGCTTTCTTT. Translation gives CSVEVGGQEAFF.

The J gene is TRBJ2-3, the V gene TRBV10-3; D perhaps matches TRBD2 (7 bases). CDR3 length equals 15 residues. The V and J ends lost 5 bases and 3 bases respectively, with 15 bases between them. CDR1 and CDR2 from the germline V gene are ENHRY and SYGVKD. The DNA for the CDR3 is TGTGCCATCAGTACTAGGGGGGGCGAAACAGATACGCAGTATTTT. Residues: CAISTRGGETDTQYF.

Note on this clonotype: The missing conserved phenylalanine or tryptophan at the end of this CDR3 makes a read error likely. The chain carries TRBV20-1 and TRBJ2-1; D may match TRBD1 or TRBD2 (5 bases each). Germline V gene sequence: CDR1 DFQATT, CDR2 SNEGSKA (reference sequence). Deletions cut 6 bases from V and 9 bases from J, with 15 bases between. The CDR3 covers 12 residues. CDR3 loop: CSAERGGGEQFS. CDR3 DNA: TGCAGTGCGGAACGGGGCGGCGGTGAGCAGTTCTCC.

The V gene is TRBV6-1, the J gene TRBJ2-1, with D unclear. Per the germline V gene, CDR1 is MNHNS and CDR2 is SASEGT. Trimming took 5 bases from V and 0 from J, leaving 8 bases between them. The length of the CDR3 is 14 residues. For the CDR3, the DNA is TGTGCCAGCAGTCCGGAGAGCTCCTACAATGAGCAGTTCTTC. Translation: CASSPESSYNEQFF.

There are a few counts of this clonotype. This sequence joins TRBV6-2 or TRBV6-3 and TRBJ1-1; D is unresolved. V shed 2 bases and J shed 0 bases, with 13 bases lying between them. Germline V gene sequence: CDR1 MNHEY, CDR2 SVGEGT. The CDR3 is 16 amino acids. The CDR3 DNA sequence: TGTGCCAGCAGTTACCAGCGCGGGCTACTGAACACTGAAGCTTTCTTT. This encodes CASSYQRGLLNTEAFF.

J is TRBJ2-3 and V is TRBV3-1; perhaps TRBD2 as D (6 bases). The germline V and J ends were trimmed by 1 base and 3 bases, with 11 bases remaining between them. This CDR3 region has 15 residues. CDR1 is LGHDT, CDR2 YNNKEL, per germline (reference sequence). The CDR3 DNA sequence: TGTGCCAGCAGCCAAGGGGACTGGTGGACAGATACGCAGTATTTT. It translates to CASSQGDWWTDTQYF.

In this sample, this clonotype turned up many times. The chain joins TRBV10-3 to TRBJ1-1; 7 bases fit TRBD1. This CDR3 is 17 amino acids long. CDR1 ENHRY and CDR2 SYGVKD come from the germline V gene. V lost 2 bases, J lost 5 bases, and 14 bases stayed unmatched. CDR3 residues: CAISETPEVRGDTEAFF. CDR3 nucleotides: TGTGCCATCAGTGAGACCCCGGAGGTCAGGGGGGATACTGAAGCTTTCTTT.

This sequence joins TRBV20-1 and TRBJ2-7, with D maybe TRBD1 (7 bases). CDR3 length: 13 residues. The germline V gene encodes CDR1 DFQATT and CDR2 SNEGSKA (reference sequence). Trimming took 6 bases from V and 4 from J, leaving 16 bases between them. The CDR3 coding sequence is TGCAGTGCGCCACAGGGGCGGGGTTACGAGCAGTACTTC. Protein sequence: CSAPQGRGYEQYF.

This clonotype was found a few times. V usage is TRBV29-1 and J usage is TRBJ1-2; weak D call: TRBD1 (5 bases). Germline CDR1 and CDR2: SQVTM and ANQGSEA. V lost 4 bases and J 3 bases, leaving 9 bases between the germline ends. The CDR3 has 12 amino acids. The CDR3: CSVVAGHYGYTF. Here the CDR3 DNA reads TGCAGCGTTGTGGCAGGGCACTATGGCTACACCTTC.

In this sample, this clonotype turned up a few times. The J gene is TRBJ2-7, the V gene TRBV15; D perhaps matches TRBD1 (5 bases). V lost 0 bases and J lost 3, with 9 bases in between. CDR3 length: 14 residues. Germline CDR1 LNHNV, CDR2 YYDKDF (reference sequence). The CDR3 spells CATSRDPQGYEQYF. The CDR3 nucleotides read TGTGCCACCAGCAGAGATCCCCAGGGCTACGAGCAGTACTTC. The complete variable domain, with remaining parts taken from reference TRBV15 and TRBJ2-7, reads DAMVIQNPRYQVTQFGKPVTLSCSQTLNHNVMYWYQQKSSQAPKLLFHYYDKDFNNEADTPDNFQSRRPNTSFCFLDIRSPGLGDTAMYLCATSRDPQGYEQYFGPGTRLTVT.

The gene calls are TRBV13 and TRBJ2-6; TRBD2 might be the D (5 bases). The CDR3 sequence is 20 residues long. Trimming removed 2 bases from V and 3 bases from J, with 23 bases in between. The germline V gene encodes CDR1 PRHDT and CDR2 FYEKMQ (reference sequence). CDR3 sequence reads: CASSLTGRLTSSNGANVLTF. The CDR3 bases are TGTGCCAGCAGCTTAACGGGAAGACTAACCTCCTCGAATGGGGCCAACGTCCTGACTTTC.

The J gene is TRBJ1-2, the V gene TRBV12-3 or TRBV12-4; no reliable D call. CDR3 length: 13 residues. With 6 bases removed from V and 1 base from J, the gap between germline ends came to 9 bases. CDR3 region: CASSPTVNYGYTF. The DNA for the CDR3 is TGTGCCAGCAGCCCGACGGTTAACTATGGCTACACCTTC.

In its sample, this clonotype was seen once. At one end, the junction sequence differs from germline, possibly due to a read error. The chain uses TRBV29-1 and TRBJ2-2, with 8 bases fitting TRBD1. This CDR3 is 13 amino acids long. Germline V CDR1 and CDR2: SQVTM, ANQGSEA. DNA of the CDR3: TGCAGCGTGCGACAGGGGTCCACCTGGGAGCTGTTTTTT. Translated: CSVRQGSTWELFF.

J is TRBJ1-3 and V is TRBV6-1; D is unresolved. Per germline, CDR1 MNHNS and CDR2 SASEGT. V was cut by 5 bases and J by 0 bases, with 11 bases left in between. The CDR3 consists of 15 residues. CDR3 coding DNA: TGTGCCAGCAGTAAGGGTTTTATCTCTGGAAACACCATATATTTT. The encoded protein is CASSKGFISGNTIYF.

This clonotype was seen ten or more times. V and J are TRBV29-1 and TRBJ2-5, with D perhaps given as TRBD1 or TRBD2 (5 bases each). The V gene's germline CDR1 is SQVTM and CDR2 ANQGSEA. V lost 6 bases to trimming and J lost 3 bases, with 5 bases between them. This CDR3 contains 10 residues. The CDR3 loop is CSVGEETQYF. CDR3 nucleotides: TGCAGCGTGGGGGAAGAGACCCAGTACTTC.

The V and J genes are TRBV5-1 and TRBJ2-2; unclear D gene. This CDR3 contains 12 residues. Germline V gives CDR1 SGHRS, CDR2 YFSETQ. Between the trimmed V and J ends, which lost 5 bases and 0 bases, there was a span of 2 bases. The CDR3 bases are TGCGCCAGCAGGGCGAACACCGGGGAGCTGTTTTTT. Amino acids: CASRANTGELFF.

This clonotype has ten or more counts. The V and J genes are TRBV10-3 and TRBJ2-1; perhaps D is TRBD1 or TRBD2 (5 bases each). This CDR3 is built from 14 residues. CDR1 is ENHRY, CDR2 SYGVKD, per germline. Deletions cut 2 bases from V and 8 bases from J, with 13 bases between. CDR3 sequence: CAISELGARYEQFF. The CDR3 bases are TGTGCCATCAGTGAGCTCGGGGCGCGCTATGAGCAGTTCTTC.

V usage is TRBV20-1 and J usage is TRBJ1-1, with 7 bases matching TRBD1. The CDR3 is made up of 15 amino acids. V gave up 1 base and J gave up 4 bases; unmatched junction bases: 9. Germline CDR1 is DFQATT and CDR2 is SNEGSKA (reference sequence). The CDR3 DNA reads as TGCAGTGCTAGAGCCCTTTCAGGGGGGGGCACTGAAGCTTTCTTT. Protein: CSARALSGGGTEAFF.

This clonotype was observed a handful of times. V usage is TRBV5-1 and J usage is TRBJ1-1; unclear D gene. V was pared by 7 bases and J by 0 bases, with 13 bases between. The germline CDR1 and CDR2 sequences are SGHRS and YFSETQ. The CDR3 totals 14 residues. This CDR3 reads CASRTVTMNTEAFF. DNA of the CDR3: TGCGCCAGCCGGACGGTCACCATGAACACTGAAGCTTTCTTT.

This clonotype was observed a single time. The chain links TRBV2 to TRBJ2-2, with a tentative D call TRBD2 (5 bases). Germline V gene sequence: CDR1 SNHLY, CDR2 FYNNEI. This CDR3 has 15 residues. V lost 0 bases, J lost 5 bases, and 10 bases lay in between. The CDR3 bases are TGTGCCAGCAGTGAAGCGCGGGCGGTGACCGGGGAGCTGTTTTTT. Translated, it gives CASSEARAVTGELFF.

This clonotype was observed at least ten times. This chain joins TRBV3-1 and TRBJ2-3; 11 bases are shared with TRBD2. The germline CDR1 and CDR2 sequences are LGHDT and YNNKEL (reference sequence). Trimming cost V 0 bases and J 6 bases; bases outside gene matches: 8. This CDR3 comprises 17 residues. The CDR3, as DNA: TGTGCCAGCAGCCAAGATGGGGCGGGGACTAGCGGCGATACGCAGTATTTT. Its translation is CASSQDGAGTSGDTQYF.

This sequence joins TRBV20-1 and TRBJ1-5; 7 bases line up with TRBD1. J lost 6 bases, V lost 6 bases, and 5 bases had no gene match. Per the germline V gene, CDR1 is DFQATT and CDR2 is SNEGSKA (reference sequence). CDR3 length: 12 residues. CDR3 in amino acids: CSAGTVGQPQHF. CDR3 in DNA: TGCAGTGCCGGGACAGTAGGTCAGCCCCAGCATTTT.

This clonotype was seen ten or more times. CDR3 in amino acids: CASSVGQGRDTQYF. As DNA, the CDR3 is TGCGCCAGCAGCGTGGGACAGGGGCGGGATACGCAGTATTTT. The chain carries TRBV5-1 and TRBJ2-3, with 10 bases identical to TRBD1. The CDR3 is made up of 14 amino acids. J gave up 6 bases and V 4 bases, and 5 bases lay outside the gene matches. Germline V CDR1 and CDR2: SGHRS, YFSETQ.